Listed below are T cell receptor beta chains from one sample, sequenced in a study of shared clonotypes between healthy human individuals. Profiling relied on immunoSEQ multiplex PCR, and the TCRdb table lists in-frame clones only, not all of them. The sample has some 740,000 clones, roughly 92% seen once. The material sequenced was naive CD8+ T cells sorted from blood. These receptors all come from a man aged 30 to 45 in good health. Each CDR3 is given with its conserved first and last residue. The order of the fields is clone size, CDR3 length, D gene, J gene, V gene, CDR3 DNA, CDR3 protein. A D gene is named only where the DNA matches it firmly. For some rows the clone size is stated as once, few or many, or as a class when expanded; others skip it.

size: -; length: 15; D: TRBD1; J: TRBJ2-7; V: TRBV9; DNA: TGTGCCAGCAGCGTAGAAGGGACAGGGGCCTACGAGCAGTACTTC; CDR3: CASSVEGTGAYEQYF
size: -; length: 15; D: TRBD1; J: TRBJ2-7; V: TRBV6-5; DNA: TGTGCCAGCAGTTACTCGAGAGACAGGGGCTACGAGCAGTACTTC; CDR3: CASSYSRDRGYEQYF
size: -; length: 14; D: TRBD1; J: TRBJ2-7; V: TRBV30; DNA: TGTGCCTGGGGGCGGGCAGGGGGCCCTAACGAGCAGTACTTC; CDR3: CAWGRAGGPNEQYF
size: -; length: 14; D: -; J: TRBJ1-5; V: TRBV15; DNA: TGTGCCACCAGCCAAGGGGATAGCAATCAGCCCCAGCATTTT; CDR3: CATSQGDSNQPQHF
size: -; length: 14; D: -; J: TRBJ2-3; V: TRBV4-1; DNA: TGCGCCAGCAGCCAAGATAGCGGCACAGATACGCAGTATTTT; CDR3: CASSQDSGTDTQYF
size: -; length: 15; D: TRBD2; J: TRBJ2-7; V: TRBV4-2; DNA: TGTGCCAGCAGCCAAGATGGACTAGCGTTGGGCGAGCAGTACTTC; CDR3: CASSQDGLALGEQYF
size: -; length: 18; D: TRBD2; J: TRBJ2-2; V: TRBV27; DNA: TGTGCCAGCAGTTTCCTTTCTAGCGGGGATGCGAGCACCGGGGAGCTGTTTTTT; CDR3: CASSFLSSGDASTGELFF
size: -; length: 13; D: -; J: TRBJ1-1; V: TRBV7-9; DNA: TGTGCCAGCAGCCTGTTAGGGAGTCGTGGAGCTTTCTTT; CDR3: CASSLLGSRGAFF
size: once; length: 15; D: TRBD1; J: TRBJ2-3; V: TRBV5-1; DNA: TGCGCCAGCAGCGACAGGGGGGGTACACCCGATACGCAGTATTTT; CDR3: CASSDRGGTPDTQYF
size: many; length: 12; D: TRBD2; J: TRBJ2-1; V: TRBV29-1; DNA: TGCAGCGTTGGGACTAGCGGGTTAAAGCAGTTCTTC; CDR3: CSVGTSGLKQFF
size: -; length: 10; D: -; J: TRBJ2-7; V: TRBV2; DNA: TGTGCCAGCAGGCTTTACGAGCAGTACTTC; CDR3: CASRLYEQYF
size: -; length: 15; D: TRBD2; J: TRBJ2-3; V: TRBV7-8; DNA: TGTGCCAGCAGCTTAACTAGCGGGGTTACAGATACGCAGTATTTT; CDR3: CASSLTSGVTDTQYF
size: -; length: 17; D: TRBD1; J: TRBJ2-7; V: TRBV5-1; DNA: TGCGCCAGCAGCTTGGGACAGATTCGGGACAGTCCCTACGAGCAGTACTTC; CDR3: CASSLGQIRDSPYEQYF
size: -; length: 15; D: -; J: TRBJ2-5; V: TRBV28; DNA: TGTGCCAGCAGTTTCCAGGGGAGGACGGGGGAGACCCAGTACTTC; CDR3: CASSFQGRTGETQYF
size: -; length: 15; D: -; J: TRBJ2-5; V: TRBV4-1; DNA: TGCGCCAGCAGCCAGACAGGAGGAACCCAAGAGACCCAGTACTTC; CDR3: CASSQTGGTQETQYF
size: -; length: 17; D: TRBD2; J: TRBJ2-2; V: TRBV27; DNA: TGTGCCAGCAGTATGATTCGAACCGGGACTATCCTCGGGGAGCTGTTTTTT; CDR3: CASSMIRTGTILGELFF
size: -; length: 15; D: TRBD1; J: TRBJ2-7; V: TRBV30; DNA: TGTGCCTGGAGTCCACGGACAGGAATATCCTACGAGCAGTACTTC; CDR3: CAWSPRTGISYEQYF
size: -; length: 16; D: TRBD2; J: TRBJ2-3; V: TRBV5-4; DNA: TGTGCCAGCAGCCTCCGGACTAGCAGAACCACAGATACGCAGTATTTT; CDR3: CASSLRTSRTTDTQYF
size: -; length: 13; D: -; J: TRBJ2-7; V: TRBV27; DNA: TGTGCCAGCAGTTTCCGGTTACCTTACGAGCAGTACTTC; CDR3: CASSFRLPYEQYF
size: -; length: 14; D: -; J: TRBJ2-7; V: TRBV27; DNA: TGTGCCAGCAGGCTAGGGGGGTTGATCCACGAGCAGTACTTC; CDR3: CASRLGGLIHEQYF
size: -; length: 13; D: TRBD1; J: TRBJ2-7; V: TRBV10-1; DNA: TGCGCCAGCAGTCCGGGACAGGCGCGCGAGCAGTACTTC; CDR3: CASSPGQAREQYF
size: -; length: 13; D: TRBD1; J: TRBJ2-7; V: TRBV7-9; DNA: TGTGCCAGCAGCTTAGGGACAGGGGACGAGCAGTACTTC; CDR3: CASSLGTGDEQYF
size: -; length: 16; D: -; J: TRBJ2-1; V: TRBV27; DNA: TGTGCCAGCAGTGACAGGAGTACCCCCGGGGACAATGAGCAGTTCTTC; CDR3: CASSDRSTPGDNEQFF
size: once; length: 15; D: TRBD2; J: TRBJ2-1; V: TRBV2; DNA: TGTGCCAGCCCGACTAGCGGGAGCTCCTACAATGAGCAGTTCTTC; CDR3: CASPTSGSSYNEQFF
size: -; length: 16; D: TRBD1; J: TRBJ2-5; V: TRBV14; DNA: TGTGCCAGCAGCCGGACAGGGGGAGTGACTTGGGAGACCCAGTACTTC; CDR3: CASSRTGGVTWETQYF
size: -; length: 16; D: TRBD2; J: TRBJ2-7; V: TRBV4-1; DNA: TGCGCCAGCAGCCAGATAGCGGGAGGGCCCCGGGCCGAGCAGTACTTC; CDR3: CASSQIAGGPRAEQYF
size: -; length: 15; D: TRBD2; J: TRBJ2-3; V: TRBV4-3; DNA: TGCGCCAGCACCCAAGACGGGAGGAACACAGATACGCAGTATTTT; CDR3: CASTQDGRNTDTQYF
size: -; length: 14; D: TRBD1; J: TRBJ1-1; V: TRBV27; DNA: TGTGCCAGCAGTTTAGGACAGGGGAGGGCTGAAGCTTTCTTT; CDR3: CASSLGQGRAEAFF
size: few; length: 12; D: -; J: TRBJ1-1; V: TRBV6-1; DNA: TGTGCCAGCAGTGAGATCCGTGAACTCGCTTTCTTT; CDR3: CASSEIRELAFF
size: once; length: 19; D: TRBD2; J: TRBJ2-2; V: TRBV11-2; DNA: TGTGCCAGCAGCAGCGCCGGGACTAGCGGGAGATTTGAGTCTGGGGAGCTGTTTTTT; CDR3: CASSSAGTSGRFESGELFF
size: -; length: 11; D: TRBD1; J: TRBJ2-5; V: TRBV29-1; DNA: TGCAGCGCGACAGGGAGAGAGACCCAGTACTTC; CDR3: CSATGRETQYF
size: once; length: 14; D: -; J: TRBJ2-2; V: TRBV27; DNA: TGTGCCAGCAGTTATACTAGGGGCGCCGGGGAGCTGTTTTTT; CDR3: CASSYTRGAGELFF
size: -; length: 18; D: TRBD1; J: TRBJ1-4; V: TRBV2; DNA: TGTGCCAGCACCACCGGGACAGGGATCGGAGTAGTCAATGAAAAACTGTTTTTT; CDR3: CASTTGTGIGVVNEKLFF
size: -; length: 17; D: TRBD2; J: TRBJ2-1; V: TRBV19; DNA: TGTGCCAGTAGTATAAGAGCGGGAGCATGGGGAGACAATGAGCAGTTCTTC; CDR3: CASSIRAGAWGDNEQFF
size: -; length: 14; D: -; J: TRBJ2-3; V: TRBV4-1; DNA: TGCGCCAGCAGCCAAGCGTCAGGCACAGATACGCAGTATTTT; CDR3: CASSQASGTDTQYF
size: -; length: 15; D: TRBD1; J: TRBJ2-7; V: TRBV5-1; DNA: TGCGCCAGCAGCTTTCTCCCGGGACAGGACTACGAGCAGTACTTC; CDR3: CASSFLPGQDYEQYF
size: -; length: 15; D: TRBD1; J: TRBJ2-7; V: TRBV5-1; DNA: TGCGCCAGCATGGAACCTACAGGGGGCAGCTACGAGCAGTACTTC; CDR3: CASMEPTGGSYEQYF
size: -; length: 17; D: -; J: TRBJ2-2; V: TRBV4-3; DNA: TGCGCCAGCAGCCAAGGGCCCAGGGGAGTTGACACCGGGGAGCTGTTTTTT; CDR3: CASSQGPRGVDTGELFF
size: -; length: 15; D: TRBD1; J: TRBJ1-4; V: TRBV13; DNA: TGTGCCAGCAGCTCCTCCTGGGACAGTAATGAAAAACTGTTTTTT; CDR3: CASSSSWDSNEKLFF
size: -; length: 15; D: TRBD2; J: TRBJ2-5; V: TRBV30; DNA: TGTGCCTGGAGGATGAGCGGGAGTTTCCCAGAGACCCAGTACTTC; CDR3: CAWRMSGSFPETQYF
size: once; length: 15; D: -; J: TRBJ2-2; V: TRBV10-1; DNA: TGCGCCAGCAGTGAGCGACTAGGAGGCACCGGGGAGCTGTTTTTT; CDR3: CASSERLGGTGELFF
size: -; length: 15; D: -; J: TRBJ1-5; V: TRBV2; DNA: TGTGCCAGCAGTGAAACTGGGCAGCTTAATCAGCCCCAGCATTTT; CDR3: CASSETGQLNQPQHF
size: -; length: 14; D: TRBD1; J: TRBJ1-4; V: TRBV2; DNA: TGTGCCAGCAGACCGGGACAGGGGAGGGAAAAACTGTTTTTT; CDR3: CASRPGQGREKLFF
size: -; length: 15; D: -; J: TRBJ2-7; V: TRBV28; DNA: TGTGCCAGCAGCTCCCCACGGGTCTGGGGCTACGAGCAGTACTTC; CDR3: CASSSPRVWGYEQYF
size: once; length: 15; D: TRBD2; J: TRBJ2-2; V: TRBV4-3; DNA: TGCGCCAGCAGCCAAATAGCGGGAGTGGCCGGGGAGCTGTTTTTT; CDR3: CASSQIAGVAGELFF
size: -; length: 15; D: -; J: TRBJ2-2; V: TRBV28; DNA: TGTGCCAGCAATCGGCCAGCCACGAACACCGGGGAGCTGTTTTTT; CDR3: CASNRPATNTGELFF
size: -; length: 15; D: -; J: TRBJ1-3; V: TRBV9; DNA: TGTGCCAGCAGCCTAACTACCGGCTCTGGAAACACCATATATTTT; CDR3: CASSLTTGSGNTIYF
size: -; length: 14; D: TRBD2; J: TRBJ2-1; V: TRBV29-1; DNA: TGCAGCCCCTATCTAGCGGGAGGGCCTAATGAGCAGTTCTTC; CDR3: CSPYLAGGPNEQFF
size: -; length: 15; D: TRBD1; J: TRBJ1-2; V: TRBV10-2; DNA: TGCGCCAGCAGCCCGGGACAGGGGGTGAACTATGGCTACACCTTC; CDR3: CASSPGQGVNYGYTF
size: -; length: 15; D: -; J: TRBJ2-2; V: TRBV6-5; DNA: TGTGCCAGCAGTTATTATAGTCTGAACACCGGGGAGCTGTTTTTT; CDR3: CASSYYSLNTGELFF
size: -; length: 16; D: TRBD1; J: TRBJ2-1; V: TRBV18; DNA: TGTGCCAGCTCCACCACATCGGGACAGGGTTACAATGAGCAGTTCTTC; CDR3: CASSTTSGQGYNEQFF
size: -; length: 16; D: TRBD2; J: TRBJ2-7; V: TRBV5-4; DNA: TGTGCCAGCAGCGGAGGGACTAGCGGACCGAGGCACGAGCAGTACTTC; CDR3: CASSGGTSGPRHEQYF
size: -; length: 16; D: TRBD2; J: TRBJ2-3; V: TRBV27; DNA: TGTGCCAGCAGTTTATCGGCGGGAGTGAGGACAGATACGCAGTATTTT; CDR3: CASSLSAGVRTDTQYF
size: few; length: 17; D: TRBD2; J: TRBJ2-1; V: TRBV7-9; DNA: TGTGCCAGCAGCTTATGGGGTAGCGGGAGGGGCAGCAATGAGCAGTTCTTC; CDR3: CASSLWGSGRGSNEQFF
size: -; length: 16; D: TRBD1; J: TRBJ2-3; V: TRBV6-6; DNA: TGTGCCAGCAGTTACGACAGGGGACTTAGGACAGATACGCAGTATTTT; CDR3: CASSYDRGLRTDTQYF